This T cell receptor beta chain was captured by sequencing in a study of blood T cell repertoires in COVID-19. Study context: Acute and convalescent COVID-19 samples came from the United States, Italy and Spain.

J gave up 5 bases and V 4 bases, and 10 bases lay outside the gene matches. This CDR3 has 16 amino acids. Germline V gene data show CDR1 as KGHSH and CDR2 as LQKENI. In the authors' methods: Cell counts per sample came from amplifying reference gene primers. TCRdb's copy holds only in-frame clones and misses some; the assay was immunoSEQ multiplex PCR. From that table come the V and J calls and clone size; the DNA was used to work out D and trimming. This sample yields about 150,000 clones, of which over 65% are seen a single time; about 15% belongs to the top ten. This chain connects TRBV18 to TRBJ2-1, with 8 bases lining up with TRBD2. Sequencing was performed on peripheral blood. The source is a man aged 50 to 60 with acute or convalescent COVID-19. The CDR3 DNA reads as TGTGCCAGCTCACTGATCCGGGCGGGGGGAAACAATGAGCAGTTCTTC. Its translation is CASSLIRAGGNNEQFF.